The sequence of this T cell receptor beta chain was determined in a study of neurological immune-mediated disorders. TCRdb reprocessed the 5' RACE reads with MiXCR, giving one entry per CDR3 protein. This repertoire shows approximately 70,000 distinct CDR3 sequences, under 5.5% found once; its top ten account for over 2%. General study points: On phylogenetic grouping, the repertoires of 18 of 34 multiple sclerosis patients fell within one related-CDR3 cluster, constituting a possible signature.

V lost 3 bases, J lost 0 bases, and 7 bases lay in between. Germline V gene sequence: CDR1 SGHDT, CDR2 YYEEEE. The CDR3 spans 14 residues. This clonotype was seen repeatedly, ten times or more. Its antigen is unidentified. The chain couples TRBV5-6 to TRBJ1-3; D is uncertain. Sequences were obtained from PBMCs. This sequence originates from a woman between 70 and 85 years old with multiple sclerosis. This CDR3 is CASSYLSSGNTIYF. CDR3 DNA sequence: TGTGCCAGCAGCTACTTAAGCTCTGGAAACACCATATATTTT.